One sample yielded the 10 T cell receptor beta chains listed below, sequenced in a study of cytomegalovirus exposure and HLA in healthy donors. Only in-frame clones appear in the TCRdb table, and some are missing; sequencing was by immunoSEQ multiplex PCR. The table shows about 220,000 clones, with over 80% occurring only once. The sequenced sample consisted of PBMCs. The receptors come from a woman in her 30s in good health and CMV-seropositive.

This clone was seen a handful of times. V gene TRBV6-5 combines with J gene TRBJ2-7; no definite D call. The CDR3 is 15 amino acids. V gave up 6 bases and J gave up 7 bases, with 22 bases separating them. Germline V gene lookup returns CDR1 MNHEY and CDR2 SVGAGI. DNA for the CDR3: TGTGCCAGCAGCCACGAATCTTACCAACCAGCGGAGCAGTACTTC. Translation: CASSHESYQPAEQYF.

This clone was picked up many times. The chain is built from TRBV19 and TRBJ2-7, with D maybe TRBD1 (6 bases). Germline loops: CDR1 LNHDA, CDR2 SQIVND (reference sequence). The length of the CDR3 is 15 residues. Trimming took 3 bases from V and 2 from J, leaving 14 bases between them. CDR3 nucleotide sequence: TGTGCCAGTAGTATTCGAGGCCAGGGGACCTACGAGCAGTACTTC. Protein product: CASSIRGQGTYEQYF. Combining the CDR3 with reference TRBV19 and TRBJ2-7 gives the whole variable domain DGGITQSPKYLFRKEGQNVTLSCEQNLNHDAMYWYRQDPGQGLRLIYYSQIVNDFQKGDIAEGYSVSREKKESFPLTVTSAQKNPTAFYLCASSIRGQGTYEQYFGPGTRLTVT.

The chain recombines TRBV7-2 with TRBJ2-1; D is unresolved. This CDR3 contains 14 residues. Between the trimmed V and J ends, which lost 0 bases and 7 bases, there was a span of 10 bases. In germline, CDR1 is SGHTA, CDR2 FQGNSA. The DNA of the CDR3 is TGTGCCAGCAGCTTAGCTTTAGTAGGGAATGAGCAGTTCTTC. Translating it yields CASSLALVGNEQFF.

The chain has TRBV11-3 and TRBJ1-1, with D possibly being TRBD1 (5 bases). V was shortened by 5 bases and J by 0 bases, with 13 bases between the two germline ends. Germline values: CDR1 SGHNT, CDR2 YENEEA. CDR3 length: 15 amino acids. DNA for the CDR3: TGTGCCAGCAGCCCATTCAGGACACTGAACACTGAAGCTTTCTTT. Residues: CASSPFRTLNTEAFF.

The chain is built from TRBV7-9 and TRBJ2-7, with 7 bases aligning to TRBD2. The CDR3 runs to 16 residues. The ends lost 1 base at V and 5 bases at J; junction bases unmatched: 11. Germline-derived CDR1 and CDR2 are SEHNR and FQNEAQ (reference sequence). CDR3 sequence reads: CASSLGDSGWGDEQYF. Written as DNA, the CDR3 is TGTGCCAGCAGCTTAGGTGATAGCGGGTGGGGCGACGAGCAGTACTTC.

CDR3 residues: CASSPSLSSYNEQFF. The CDR3 DNA follows: TGTGCCAGCAGCCCCTCGCTAAGCTCCTACAATGAGCAGTTCTTC. This rearrangement joins TRBV9 to TRBJ2-1, with no clear D. Germline CDR1 reads SGDLS; CDR2 reads YYNGEE. CDR3 length: 15 residues. Trimming shortened V by 4 bases and J by 0 bases, and 11 bases separated the two germline ends.

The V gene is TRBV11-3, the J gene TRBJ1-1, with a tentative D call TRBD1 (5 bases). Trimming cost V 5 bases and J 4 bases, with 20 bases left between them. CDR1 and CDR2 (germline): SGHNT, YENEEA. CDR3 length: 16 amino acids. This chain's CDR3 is CASSPDVRRRGTEAFF. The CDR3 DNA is TGTGCCAGCAGCCCCGACGTGAGACGGAGGGGCACTGAAGCTTTCTTT.

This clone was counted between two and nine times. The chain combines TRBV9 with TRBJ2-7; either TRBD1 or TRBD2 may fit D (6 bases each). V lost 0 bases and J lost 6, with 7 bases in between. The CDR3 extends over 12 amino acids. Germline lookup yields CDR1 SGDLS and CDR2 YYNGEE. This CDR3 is CASSVGGAEQYF. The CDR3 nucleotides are TGTGCCAGCAGCGTAGGGGGGGCCGAGCAGTACTTC.

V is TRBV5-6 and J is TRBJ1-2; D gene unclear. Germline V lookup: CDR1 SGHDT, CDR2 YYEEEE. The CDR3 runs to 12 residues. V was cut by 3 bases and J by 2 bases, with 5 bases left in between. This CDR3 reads CASSYGNYGYTF. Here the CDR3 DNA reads TGTGCCAGCAGCTATGGGAACTATGGCTACACCTTC.

The CDR3 DNA is TGCGCCAGCCCGAGGTGTAGTGGAACCAATCAGCCCCAGCATTTT. Protein sequence: CASPRCSGTNQPQHF. The chain combines TRBV5-1 with TRBJ1-5; D gene uncertain. The CDR3 spans 15 residues. The V end lost 7 bases, the J end lost 3 bases, and 17 bases lay between the germline ends. Per germline, CDR1 SGHRS and CDR2 YFSETQ.